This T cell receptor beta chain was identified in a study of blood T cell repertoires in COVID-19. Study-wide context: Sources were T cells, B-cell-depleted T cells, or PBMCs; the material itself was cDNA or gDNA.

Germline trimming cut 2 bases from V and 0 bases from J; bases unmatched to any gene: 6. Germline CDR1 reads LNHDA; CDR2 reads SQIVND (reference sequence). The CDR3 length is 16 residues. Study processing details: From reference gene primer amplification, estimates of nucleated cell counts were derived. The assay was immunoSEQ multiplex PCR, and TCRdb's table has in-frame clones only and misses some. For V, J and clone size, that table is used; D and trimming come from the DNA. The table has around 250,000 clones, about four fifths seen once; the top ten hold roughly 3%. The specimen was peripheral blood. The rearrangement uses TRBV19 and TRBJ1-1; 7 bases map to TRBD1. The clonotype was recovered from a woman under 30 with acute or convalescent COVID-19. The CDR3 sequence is CASSIPRQGMNTEAFF. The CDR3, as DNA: TGTGCCAGTAGTATACCCCGACAGGGCATGAACACTGAAGCTTTCTTT. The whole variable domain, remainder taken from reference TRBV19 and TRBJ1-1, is DGGITQSPKYLFRKEGQNVTLSCEQNLNHDAMYWYRQDPGQGLRLIYYSQIVNDFQKGDIAEGYSVSREKKESFPLTVTSAQKNPTAFYLCASSIPRQGMNTEAFFGQGTRLTVV.